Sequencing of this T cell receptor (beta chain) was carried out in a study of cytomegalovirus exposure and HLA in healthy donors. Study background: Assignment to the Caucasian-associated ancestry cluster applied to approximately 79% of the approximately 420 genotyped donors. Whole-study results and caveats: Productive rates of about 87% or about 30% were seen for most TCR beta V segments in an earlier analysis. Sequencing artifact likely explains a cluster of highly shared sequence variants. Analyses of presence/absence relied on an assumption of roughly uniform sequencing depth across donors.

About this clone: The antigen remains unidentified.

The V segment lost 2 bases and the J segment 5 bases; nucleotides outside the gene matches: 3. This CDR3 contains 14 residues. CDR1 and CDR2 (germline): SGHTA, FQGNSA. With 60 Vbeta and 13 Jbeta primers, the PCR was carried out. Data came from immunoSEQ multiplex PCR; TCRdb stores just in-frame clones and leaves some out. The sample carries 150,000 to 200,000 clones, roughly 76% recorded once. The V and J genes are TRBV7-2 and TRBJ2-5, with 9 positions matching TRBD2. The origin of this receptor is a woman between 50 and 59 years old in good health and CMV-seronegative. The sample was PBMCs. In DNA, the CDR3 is TGTGCCAGCAGCTTAAGGGCGGGGGGGGAGACCCAGTACTTC. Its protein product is CASSLRAGGETQYF.